The sequence of this TCR beta chain was determined in a study of shared clonotypes between healthy human individuals. Study results and caveats: The genetic and exposure-history diversity represented was limited by few donors.

Donors were healthy HIV-negative adults without recently reported acute infections or vaccinations. Germline V gene sequence: CDR1 MDHEN, CDR2 SYDVKM. This CDR3 spans 14 amino acids. Trimming cost V 1 base and J 3 bases, with 7 bases left between them. On this clone: The antigen remains undetermined.

In the authors' workflow: Sequence data from immunoSEQ were junction-only and lacked quality scores; consequently, filtering differed. Clones were read by immunoSEQ multiplex PCR, and TCRdb kept only the in-frame ones, dropping some. Clone size and V and J calls were adopted from that table, with D and trimming inferred from the DNA. The repertoire holds about half a million clones, with 81% as singletons. This rearrangement joins TRBV28 to TRBJ1-5, with no clear D. The clonotype comes from a woman in her 40s in good health. Some clones in this sample may be carry-over from other donors' samples. The sample taken for sequencing was PBMCs. This CDR3 is CASSLFGSNQPQHF. The CDR3, as DNA: TGTGCCAGCAGTTTATTCGGGTCCAATCAGCCCCAGCATTTT.